This T cell receptor (beta chain) was sequenced in a study of cytomegalovirus exposure and HLA in healthy donors. The wider study: From HLA-typed donors, an early data release held some 91 million unique TCRs. Among the approximately 400 genotyped donors, about 81% were placed in the Caucasian-associated ancestry cluster. Overall study findings and caveats: Later analysis showed most CMV-associated TCR beta chains appearing HLA-restricted. TCR beta V- and J-gene trimming, according to a later analysis, was linked to a missense DCLRE1C variant.

PCR employed 60 Vbeta and 13 Jbeta primers. This table comes from immunoSEQ multiplex PCR, and its TCRdb copy is limited to in-frame clones, with some not included. The sample shows about 140,000 clones, about three quarters of them seen only once. CDR1 and CDR2 (germline): SGHKS, YYEKEE (reference sequence). V lost 1 base, J lost 0 bases, and 11 bases lay in between. This CDR3 contains 17 residues. On this clone itself: Its antigen is not known.

This receptor was taken from a male donor in good health and CMV-seropositive. Source material: PBMCs. The chain employs TRBV5-5 and TRBJ2-6; unclear D gene. The CDR3 DNA reads TGTGCCAGCAGCTTGACAGTATCCCTCTCTGGGGCCAACGTCCTGACTTTC. This encodes CASSLTVSLSGANVLTF.